This TCR beta chain was profiled in a study of blood T cell repertoires in COVID-19 (TCRdb year 2020). In the study overall: Samples from collaborators originated in the United States, Italy and Spain and spanned both the acute and convalescent phases of COVID-19. The prospective study material was composed of cDNA or gDNA derived from T cells, B-cell-depleted T cells, or PBMCs. Deeply sampled blood TCRbeta repertoires from subjects exposed to, actively infected with, or recovered from COVID-19 were included in the dataset. A freely available public database, intended as a resource for researchers studying the immune response to SARS-CoV-2, is where the repertoires were released. The samples were drawn from the first 160 participants of the ongoing ImmuneRACE study and from more than 1,000 subjects provided by 6 global collaborators. Nearly every sample came with metadata listing a de-identified subject ID, COVID-19 status, age in years and sex. Where available, HLA class I and class II types were obtained from metadata supplied by the sample provider rather than from assay-based typing.

Paper-wide results and their limitations: Clinical and demographic metadata were provided uncurated, with the amount varying by source and participant.

As for this clone: It has no known antigen specificity. The DNA is omitted, as the CDR3 cannot be located on it reliably, and the CDR3 follows TCRdb's listing.

Spanning cysteine to phenylalanine, the CDR3 consists of 15 amino acids. The germline V gene encodes CDR1 LGHNT and CDR2 FRNRAP. The immunoSEQ Assay, a bias-controlled multiplex PCR, was used to amplify TCRbeta CDR3 regions from genomic DNA. Under the source paper's analysis protocol: The number of nucleated cells in each sample was estimated from the amplification of reference gene primers within the assay. Sequence reads were collapsed and filtered to measure the absolute abundance of every unique TCRbeta CDR3 rearrangement. For each sample, productive Simpson clonality was calculated as the square root of Simpson's diversity index across productive rearrangements. Sourced from immuneACCESS, this table was stored by TCRdb with only in-frame sequences that have V and J called. A share of the clones is absent; for the studies checked, an unresolved V gene accounts for under half, and the remainder has no known explanation. D and trimming were read from the DNA, whereas the V and J calls and clone size are those reported in that table. Here the sample has 110,000 to 150,000 clones; around nine tenths occur a single time. Of the sample, less than 3% is held by the ten largest clones.

Whole blood was collected in K2EDTA tubes by collaborating institutions according to the institutions' own protocols. For TCRbeta analysis, collaborator samples were shipped as frozen whole blood, as isolated PBMCs, or as DNA extracted from either sample type. The source is a man between 60 and 75 years old with active or convalescent COVID-19. Rearrangement joined TRBV12-5 to TRBJ2-3; the table assigns TRBD2, which was not confirmed against the DNA. Sequencing used peripheral blood. The CDR3 is CASGLGTGGTDTQYF.